Following are 10 T cell receptor beta chains from one sample sequenced in a study of T cells in Graves' hyperthyroidism and ophthalmopathy. Template material for amplifying TCR beta CDR3 regions consisted of RNA transcripts. A first-round RT-PCR of the TCR CDR3 used the HTBI primer set. TCRdb ran MiXCR on the multiplex PCR reads and lists one entry per CDR3 protein. The profile shows 750,000 to 900,000 distinct CDR3 sequences, 38% of them singletons. Specimen: blood. The receptors were gathered from a man between 18 and 35 years old with Graves' hyperthyroidism.

This clonotype was found many times. The V gene is TRBV29-1, the J gene TRBJ2-5, with D hard to call. This CDR3 spans 10 amino acids. The V and J ends lost 0 bases and 13 bases respectively, with 9 bases between them. Germline lookup yields CDR1 SQVTM and CDR2 ANQGSEA. DNA of the CDR3: TGCAGCGTTGAAGATAGAGAGACGTACTTC. Translating gives CSVEDRETYF.

The chain links TRBV29-1 to TRBJ2-1, with no clear D. The germline V and J ends were trimmed by 4 bases and 8 bases, with 15 bases remaining between them. The germline V gene has CDR1 SQVTM and CDR2 ANQGSEA. The CDR3 covers 13 residues. In nucleotides, the CDR3 is TGCAGCGTTGTTCTAGACGTGATGGATGAGCAGTTCTTC. Translating gives CSVVLDVMDEQFF.

In DNA form, the CDR3 reads TGTGCCAGCAGCTCCGGGGACAGGGGGCCCGGGGAGCTGTTTTTT. Translation gives CASSSGDRGPGELFF. The genes are TRBV7-9 and TRBJ2-2; 12 bases map to TRBD1. Per the germline V gene, CDR1 is SEHNR and CDR2 is FQNEAQ (reference sequence). V dropped 4 bases and J dropped 6; count of bases not matched to a gene: 3. The CDR3 has 15 amino acids. The variable domain in full, completed from reference TRBV7-9 and TRBJ2-2, reads DTGVSQNPRHKITKRGQNVTFRCDPISEHNRLYWYRQTLGQGPEFLTYFQNEAQLEKSRLLSDRFSAERPKGSFSTLEIQRTEQGDSAMYLCASSSGDRGPGELFFGEGSRLTVL.

This clonotype showed up just a few times. The junction departs from the called germline gene at one end, perhaps through a read error. The V call is TRBV7-3, the J call TRBJ2-7; tentatively, D is TRBD2 (5 bases). The CDR3 spans 15 residues. Germline V gene data show CDR1 as SGHTA and CDR2 as FQGTGA. The DNA of the CDR3 is TGTGCCAGCAGCCCCGTAAGGGAGCTCTCCTCCGAGCAGTACTTC. Translation: CASSPVRELSSEQYF.

The sample holds a few counts of this clonotype. V and J are TRBV12-3 or TRBV12-4 and TRBJ1-1, with D unresolved. This CDR3 is built from 14 residues. Trimming cost V 0 bases and J 5 bases, with 10 bases left between them. The CDR3 DNA is TGTGCCAGCAGTTTAGCGCTAGGGTGGACTGAAGCTTTCTTT. This translates into CASSLALGWTEAFF.

Many counts were recorded for this clonotype. The chain couples TRBV25-1 to TRBJ2-2, with D unresolved. The germline V gene has CDR1 MGHDK and CDR2 SYGVNS. V shed 3 bases and J shed 7 bases, with 6 bases lying between them. This CDR3 spans 12 amino acids. CDR3 in DNA: TGTGCCAGCAGTGACAGCAGCGGGGAGCTGTTTTTT. Amino acid sequence: CASSDSSGELFF.

This clonotype was found once. Sequence at one end of the junction differs from germline and may be a read error. The V and J genes are TRBV7-9 and TRBJ1-2; D gene ambiguous. This CDR3 has 11 residues. Germline CDR1 and CDR2: SEHNR and FQNEAQ (reference sequence). The CDR3 DNA follows: TGTGCCAGCAGCCCGGCGGGCGGCGACTCCTTC. Amino acids: CASSPAGGDSF.

This clonotype was picked up many times. CDR3: CSARSPGAYEQYF. Here the CDR3 DNA reads TGCAGTGCTAGATCCCCTGGGGCCTACGAGCAGTACTTC. The chain carries TRBV20-1 and TRBJ2-7; D gene unclear. CDR1 and CDR2 from the germline V gene are DFQATT and SNEGSKA (reference sequence). With 2 bases removed from V and 2 bases from J, the gap between germline ends came to 10 bases. The CDR3 spans 13 residues.

As to this clonotype: With a much larger clone just one base away, this may be a read error. This chain joins TRBV10-3 and TRBJ2-5; 8 bases align to TRBD1. CDR1 is ENHRY, CDR2 SYGVKD, per germline. V dropped 3 bases and J dropped 6; count of bases not matched to a gene: 3. CDR3 length: 13 residues. The CDR3 DNA follows: TGTGCCATCAGTGACAGGGGGCAAAAGACCCAGTACTTC. This gives the protein CAISDRGQKTQYF.

This chain uses TRBV7-2 with TRBJ1-5; maybe TRBD1 (6 bases). This CDR3 is 15 amino acids long. Trimming left V 9 bases short and J 4 bases short, with 19 bases between. Germline V gene sequence: CDR1 SGHTA, CDR2 FQGNSA. The CDR3 spells CASSLTTGRNQPQHF. The DNA of the CDR3 is TGTGCCAGTAGCCTTACGACAGGCCGGAATCAGCCCCAGCATTTT.